Given below is one TCR beta chain in context. The target antigen is unknown. The sample belongs to a study of cytotoxic CD8 clonotypes in ibrutinib-treated CLL. Study-wide results and caveats: Public clonotypes, found uncommonly, either contracted or stayed stable on treatment. An increase in clonality occurred at ibrutinib response, followed by a return toward baseline at progression.

Assay: immunoSEQ multiplex PCR; the TCRdb copy retains only in-frame clones and omits some. The sample contains some 98,000 clones, 70% to 85% of which appear only once. The J segment lost 6 bases and the V segment lost 6 bases, leaving 10 bases of the junction unmatched. The CDR3 totals 16 residues. From germline, CDR1 is SGHTA and CDR2 FQGNSA. The chain joins TRBV7-2 to TRBJ2-3; 12 positions agree with TRBD2. The sequence derives from a human donor with chronic lymphocytic leukemia. The sequenced sample was PBMCs, obtained after 12 months of ibrutinib treatment. CDR3 nucleotides: TGTGCCAGCAGACGAAACCTAGCGGGGGGGCCGGATACGCAGTATTTT. Translated: CASRRNLAGGPDTQYF.